These 3 T cell receptor beta chains were all obtained from the same sample, sequenced in a study of CD8 T cells in ankylosing spondylitis. Study conclusions and caveats: One TCR beta motif, made up of roughly eight highly homologous variants, appeared characteristic of ankylosing spondylitis blood.

In TCRdb, the 5' RACE reads were re-called with MiXCR into one record per CDR3 protein. The table includes hundreds of thousands of distinct CDR3 sequences, approximately 12% detected once. The antigens these receptors bind are not known. The material sequenced was blood, either unsorted or a sorted T cell fraction (not recorded which). These receptors originate from a male donor with ankylosing spondylitis.

This clonotype was seen a few times. J is TRBJ2-1 and V is TRBV20-1; D not resolved. Germline V gene sequence: CDR1 DFQATT, CDR2 SNEGSKA (reference sequence). V was trimmed by 6 bases and J by 7 bases, leaving 16 bases between them. CDR3 size: 13 residues. This CDR3 is CSAPKMPRNEQFF. The DNA of the CDR3 is TGCAGTGCCCCAAAAATGCCACGGAATGAGCAGTTCTTC.

This clonotype appeared many times. The V and J genes are TRBV6-1 and TRBJ1-2; tentative D call: TRBD1 (5 bases). Germline CDR1 is MNHNS and CDR2 is SASEGT. V was cut by 4 bases and J by 4 bases, with 13 bases left in between. The CDR3 length is 14 residues. In DNA, the CDR3 is TGTGCCAGCAGTGTGCCGGGACGGAGCTATGGCTACACCTTC. Translation gives CASSVPGRSYGYTF.

This clonotype was recorded a few times. This chain links TRBV14 with TRBJ2-5; D is undetermined. V lost 4 bases and J 5 bases, leaving 14 bases between the germline ends. The CDR3 contains 14 residues. CDR1 is SGHDN, CDR2 FVKESK, per germline. This CDR3 reads CASSRRIVSETQYF. CDR3 sequence (DNA): TGTGCCAGCAGCCGAAGGATAGTATCTGAGACCCAGTACTTC.